The next 20 T cell receptor beta chains were all read from a single sample in a study of blood T cell repertoires in COVID-19. The data were produced by immunoSEQ multiplex PCR, yet TCRdb's version contains in-frame clones alone and is incomplete. The sample holds roughly 130,000 clones, around 80% seen once. The sequenced material came from peripheral blood. These TCRs come from a man aged 65 to 79 with acute or convalescent COVID-19.

This chain uses TRBV12-3 or TRBV12-4 with TRBJ2-2; TRBD2 might be the D (5 bases). The CDR3 sequence is 13 residues long. Deletions cut 7 bases from V and 6 bases from J, with 12 bases between. CDR3 in amino acids: CASTWLGAGELFF. DNA of the CDR3: TGTGCCAGCACCTGGCTCGGGGCCGGGGAGCTGTTTTTT.

The V gene is TRBV10-3, the J gene TRBJ2-5; maybe TRBD1 (6 bases). This CDR3 spans 13 amino acids. V lost 7 bases to trimming and J lost 4 bases, with 13 bases between them. The V gene's germline CDR1 is ENHRY and CDR2 SYGVKD. CDR3: CAINQGSPETQYF. Written as DNA, the CDR3 is TGTGCCATCAACCAGGGGAGCCCAGAGACCCAGTACTTC.

The rearrangement joins TRBV7-8 to TRBJ1-6; 7 nucleotides align to TRBD1. V gave up 9 bases and J gave up 10 bases; unmatched junction bases: 15. The CDR3 is 15 amino acids. Germline loops: CDR1 SGHVS, CDR2 FQNEAQ. The CDR3 DNA sequence: TGTGCCAGTAACCAAGGGACAGTATCATACTCACCCCTCCACTTT. This translates into CASNQGTVSYSPLHF.

The chain links TRBV18 to TRBJ1-6; a possible D gene is TRBD1 (6 bases). Deletions cut 6 bases from V and 6 bases from J, with 12 bases between. The CDR3 is 14 amino acids. The V gene's germline CDR1 is KGHSH and CDR2 LQKENI. CDR3 sequence (DNA): TGTGCCAGCTCCTTGGGGGGGCTTAATTCACCCCTCCACTTT. Residues: CASSLGGLNSPLHF.

This clone appeared once. The chain joins TRBV4-1 to TRBJ2-2, with 7 bases matching TRBD2. CDR1 and CDR2 (germline): MGHRA, YSYEKL. Trimming took 1 base from V and 3 from J; bases not matched to a gene: 8. This CDR3 spans 17 amino acids. In DNA form, the CDR3 reads TGCGCCAGCAGCCAAGTAGAATGGGGGGGTGACACCGGGGAGCTGTTTTTT. Translating gives CASSQVEWGGDTGELFF.

This clone showed up just a few times. This chain joins TRBV19 and TRBJ2-7; the match to TRBD1 covers 9 bases. Germline V gene data show CDR1 as LNHDA and CDR2 as SQIVND (reference sequence). V trimming: 6 bases; J trimming: 7 bases; junction bases outside the gene matches: 4. The CDR3 spans 12 residues. The CDR3: CASRDRGFEQYF. The CDR3 coding sequence is TGTGCCAGTAGAGACAGGGGGTTTGAGCAGTACTTC.

The chain employs TRBV15 and TRBJ1-2; 10 bases align to TRBD1. The V gene's germline CDR1 is LNHNV and CDR2 YYDKDF (reference sequence). J was trimmed by 2 bases and V by 5 bases; bases with no gene match: 5. This CDR3 is 15 amino acids long. CDR3 sequence: CATSGGQGRNYGYTF. CDR3 DNA sequence: TGTGCCACCAGCGGGGGACAGGGGCGGAACTATGGCTACACCTTC.

The chain employs TRBV7-9 and TRBJ2-3; D is perhaps TRBD2 (5 bases). Trimming removed 2 bases from V and 4 bases from J, with 7 bases in between. Germline-derived CDR1 and CDR2 are SEHNR and FQNEAQ (reference sequence). The CDR3 has 13 amino acids. The CDR3 is CASSLLAADTQYF. As DNA, the CDR3 is TGTGCCAGCAGCTTACTAGCAGCAGATACGCAGTATTTT. The full variable domain, in which reference TRBV7-9 and TRBJ2-3 provide the parts outside the CDR3, is DTGVSQNPRHKITKRGQNVTFRCDPISEHNRLYWYRQTLGQGPEFLTYFQNEAQLEKSRLLSDRFSAERPKGSFSTLEIQRTEQGDSAMYLCASSLLAADTQYFGPGTRLTVL.

The chain couples TRBV5-1 to TRBJ1-2; 7 nucleotides line up with TRBD1. V gave up 4 bases and J gave up 4 bases; unmatched junction bases: 10. The CDR3 spans 15 residues. The germline CDR1 and CDR2 sequences are SGHRS and YFSETQ. Here the CDR3 DNA reads TGCGCCAGCAGCCCTACCCTGACAGGGCCCTATGGCTACACCTTC. It codes for CASSPTLTGPYGYTF. The full variable domain, rest sourced from reference TRBV5-1 and TRBJ1-2, is KAGVTQTPRYLIKTRGQQVTLSCSPISGHRSVSWYQQTPGQGLQFLFEYFSETQRNKGNFPGRFSGRQFSNSRSEMNVSTLELGDSALYLCASSPTLTGPYGYTFGSGTRLTVV.

The chain employs TRBV20-1 and TRBJ1-1; D is undetermined. The CDR3 is made up of 11 amino acids. Germline CDR1 is DFQATT and CDR2 is SNEGSKA (reference sequence). V lost 5 bases, J lost 3 bases, and 7 bases lay in between. The CDR3 sequence: CSAPRDTEAFF. In DNA form, the CDR3 reads TGCAGTGCTCCCCGGGACACTGAAGCTTTCTTT.

The V and J genes are TRBV18 and TRBJ1-2; tentative D call: TRBD1 (6 bases). V lost 6 bases and J 3 bases, leaving 14 bases between the germline ends. The CDR3 has 14 amino acids. CDR1 and CDR2 (germline): KGHSH, LQKENI. The CDR3 reads CASSLQQGHYGYTF. The CDR3 nucleotides are TGTGCCAGCTCTCTCCAACAGGGCCACTATGGCTACACCTTC.

The table lists this clone with a count of one. The chain employs TRBV19 and TRBJ1-3; unclear D gene. CDR3 length equals 11 residues. Per the germline V gene, CDR1 is LNHDA and CDR2 is SQIVND (reference sequence). Trimming removed 8 bases at V and 2 bases at J, with 4 bases between. The chain's CDR3 is CASGAGNTIYF. The CDR3 DNA follows: TGTGCCAGTGGAGCTGGAAACACCATATATTTT.

This clone has just one count. This rearrangement joins TRBV2 to TRBJ2-7; 11 bases line up with TRBD1. The CDR3 is 15 residues long. CDR1 is SNHLY, CDR2 FYNNEI, per germline. V gave up 2 bases and J gave up 6 bases; unmatched junction bases: 6. This CDR3 reads CASSESGTGGAEQYF. The CDR3 coding sequence is TGTGCCAGCAGTGAATCCGGGACAGGGGGTGCCGAGCAGTACTTC.

This clone was counted a few times. The gene calls are TRBV19 and TRBJ1-4; TRBD1 is a possible D gene (5 bases). V lost 4 bases to trimming and J lost 8 bases, with 11 bases between them. Looked up from germline, CDR1 is LNHDA and CDR2 is SQIVND (reference sequence). The CDR3 runs 13 residues. The CDR3 DNA follows: TGTGCCAGTAGTAACCAGGGAGGCGAAAAACTGTTTTTT. Protein sequence: CASSNQGGEKLFF.

This sequence joins TRBV19 and TRBJ2-7; maybe TRBD2 (5 bases). V lost 4 bases and J lost 4, with 11 bases in between. Germline CDR1 and CDR2: LNHDA and SQIVND (reference sequence). This CDR3 has 13 amino acids. In DNA form, the CDR3 reads TGTGCCAGTAGTACCGGGGTAGAATACGAGCAGTACTTC. Protein: CASSTGVEYEQYF.

The chain joins TRBV19 to TRBJ1-2; D is perhaps TRBD1 (5 bases). Deletions cut 7 bases from V and 4 bases from J, with 22 bases between. CDR3 length equals 16 residues. Germline V lookup: CDR1 LNHDA, CDR2 SQIVND (reference sequence). The CDR3 is CASIRTGGGFGYGYTF. CDR3 coding DNA: TGTGCCAGTATCCGTACTGGGGGGGGATTTGGCTATGGCTACACCTTC.

CDR3 DNA sequence: TGTGCCAGCAGCTTAGGAGGCTTTAGAGACCACACAGATACGCAGTATTTT. Its protein product is CASSLGGFRDHTDTQYF. The chain combines TRBV11-2 with TRBJ2-3; D is unclear. The CDR3 has 17 amino acids. Per the germline V gene, CDR1 is SGHAT and CDR2 is FQNNGV. V was clipped by 1 base and J by 2 bases, with 16 bases between them.

This rearrangement joins TRBV6-5 to TRBJ2-1; possible D gene TRBD2, 6 bases. Germline CDR1 MNHEY, CDR2 SVGAGI. The V and J ends lost 7 bases and 9 bases respectively, with 22 bases between them. The CDR3 loop spans 15 amino acids. CDR3 sequence (DNA): TGTGCCAGCACGATCGAGGTAACTATGGGGGGTGAGCAGTTCTTC. Protein: CASTIEVTMGGEQFF.

V is TRBV5-6 and J is TRBJ1-2; 10 nucleotides line up with TRBD1. Trimming cost V 0 bases and J 10 bases; bases outside gene matches: 3. The CDR3 runs to 13 residues. Germline CDR1 SGHDT, CDR2 YYEEEE. Here the CDR3 DNA reads TGTGCCAGCAGCTTGGGGGGACAGGGGTCCTACACCTTC. It yields the protein CASSLGGQGSYTF.

The genes are TRBV5-4 and TRBJ2-1; 8 bases align to TRBD2. CDR1 is SGHNT and CDR2 is YYREEE in the germline V gene (reference sequence). Trimming at V came to 0 bases and at J to 2 bases, leaving 1 base not matched to a gene. The CDR3 is made up of 15 amino acids. CDR3 coding DNA: TGTGCCAGCAGCTTGGGCGGGGGGACCTACAATGAGCAGTTCTTC. Protein: CASSLGGGTYNEQFF.